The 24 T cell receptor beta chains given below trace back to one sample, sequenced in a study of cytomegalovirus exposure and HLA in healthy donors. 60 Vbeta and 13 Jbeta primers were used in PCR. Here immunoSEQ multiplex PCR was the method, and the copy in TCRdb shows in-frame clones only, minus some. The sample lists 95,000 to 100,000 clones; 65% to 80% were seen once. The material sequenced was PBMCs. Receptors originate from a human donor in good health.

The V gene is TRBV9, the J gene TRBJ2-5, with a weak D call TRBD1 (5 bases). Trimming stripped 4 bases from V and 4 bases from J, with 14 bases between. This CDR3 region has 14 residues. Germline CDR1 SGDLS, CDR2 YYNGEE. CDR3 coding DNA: TGTGCCAGCAGCCCACCAGGGATAGGAGAGACCCAGTACTTC. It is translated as CASSPPGIGETQYF.

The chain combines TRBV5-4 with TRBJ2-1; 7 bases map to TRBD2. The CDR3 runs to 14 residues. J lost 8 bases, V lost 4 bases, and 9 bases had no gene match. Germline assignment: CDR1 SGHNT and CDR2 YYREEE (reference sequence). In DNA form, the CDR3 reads TGTGCCAGCAGCAGAAGCGGGGTTGCAGATGAGCAGTTCTTC. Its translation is CASSRSGVADEQFF.

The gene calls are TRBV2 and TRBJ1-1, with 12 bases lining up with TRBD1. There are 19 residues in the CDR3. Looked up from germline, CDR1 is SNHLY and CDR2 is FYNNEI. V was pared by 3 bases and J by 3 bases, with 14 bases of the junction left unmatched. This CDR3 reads CASSDGTGGVRKGHTEAFF. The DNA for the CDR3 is TGTGCCAGCAGTGACGGGACAGGGGGCGTAAGGAAAGGACACACTGAAGCTTTCTTT.

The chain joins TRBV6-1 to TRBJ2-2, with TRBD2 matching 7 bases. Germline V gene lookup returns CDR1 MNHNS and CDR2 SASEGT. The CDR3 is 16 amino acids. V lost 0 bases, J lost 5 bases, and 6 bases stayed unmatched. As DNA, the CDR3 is TGTGCCAGCAGTGAAGCGTCAGCGGGGTGGACCGGGGAGCTGTTTTTT. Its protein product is CASSEASAGWTGELFF.

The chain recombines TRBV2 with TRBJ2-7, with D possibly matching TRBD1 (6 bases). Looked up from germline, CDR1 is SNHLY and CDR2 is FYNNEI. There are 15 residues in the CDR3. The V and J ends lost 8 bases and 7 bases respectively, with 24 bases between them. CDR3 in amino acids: CASALGRTIRGEQYF. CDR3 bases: TGTGCCAGCGCCCTGGGGCGGACGATTAGGGGGGAGCAGTACTTC. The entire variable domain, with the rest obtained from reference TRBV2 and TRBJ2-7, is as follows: EPEVTQTPSHQVTQMGQEVILRCVPISNHLYFYWYRQILGQKVEFLVSFYNNEISEKSEIFDDQFSVERPDGSNFTLKIRSTKLEDSAMYFCASALGRTIRGEQYFGPGTRLTVT.

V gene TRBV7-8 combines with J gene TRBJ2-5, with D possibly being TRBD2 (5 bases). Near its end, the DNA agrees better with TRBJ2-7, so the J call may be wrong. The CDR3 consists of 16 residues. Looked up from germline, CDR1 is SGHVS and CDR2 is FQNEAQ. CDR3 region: CASSPLMAGPSYEQYF. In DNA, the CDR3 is TGTGCCAGCAGCCCCTTAATGGCGGGTCCCTCCTACGAGCAGTACTTC.

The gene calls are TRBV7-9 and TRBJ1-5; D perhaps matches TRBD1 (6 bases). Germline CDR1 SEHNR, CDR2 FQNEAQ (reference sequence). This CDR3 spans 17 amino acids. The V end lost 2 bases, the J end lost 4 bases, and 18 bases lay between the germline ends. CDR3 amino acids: CASSLFMEDSGNQPQHF. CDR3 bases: TGTGCCAGCAGCTTATTCATGGAGGACAGTGGGAATCAGCCCCAGCATTTT.

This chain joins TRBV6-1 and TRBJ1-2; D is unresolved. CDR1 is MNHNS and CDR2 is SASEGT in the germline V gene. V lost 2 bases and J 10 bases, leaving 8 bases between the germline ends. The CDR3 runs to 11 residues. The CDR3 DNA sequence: TGTGCCAGCAGTGAACAGGTGGCCTACACCTTC. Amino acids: CASSEQVAYTF.

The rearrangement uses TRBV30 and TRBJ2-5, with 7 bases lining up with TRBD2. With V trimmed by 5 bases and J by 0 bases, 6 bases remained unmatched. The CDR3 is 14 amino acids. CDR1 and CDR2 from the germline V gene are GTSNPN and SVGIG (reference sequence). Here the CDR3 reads CAWGRGRDQETQYF. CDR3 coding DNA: TGTGCCTGGGGGAGGGGCAGAGACCAAGAGACCCAGTACTTC.

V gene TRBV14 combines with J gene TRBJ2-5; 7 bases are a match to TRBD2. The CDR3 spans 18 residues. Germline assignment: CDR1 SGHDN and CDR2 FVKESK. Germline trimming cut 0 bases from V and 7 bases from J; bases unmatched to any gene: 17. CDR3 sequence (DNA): TGTGCCAGCAGCCAAGATCTAACAAGAGCGGGACGTGTGATGACCCAGTACTTC. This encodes CASSQDLTRAGRVMTQYF.

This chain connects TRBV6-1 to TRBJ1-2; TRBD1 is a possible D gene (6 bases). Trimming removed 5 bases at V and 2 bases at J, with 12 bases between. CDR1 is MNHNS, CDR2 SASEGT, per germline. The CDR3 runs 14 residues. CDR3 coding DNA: TGTGCCAGCAGTCTGGAACAGGGAAACTATGGCTACACCTTC. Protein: CASSLEQGNYGYTF.

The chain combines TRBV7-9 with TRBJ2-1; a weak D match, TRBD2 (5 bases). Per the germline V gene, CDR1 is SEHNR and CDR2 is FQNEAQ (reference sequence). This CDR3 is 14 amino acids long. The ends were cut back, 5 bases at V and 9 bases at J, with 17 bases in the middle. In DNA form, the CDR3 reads TGTGCCAGCAGCCCGAACATCGGGGTCGGTGAGCAGTTCTTC. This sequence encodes CASSPNIGVGEQFF.

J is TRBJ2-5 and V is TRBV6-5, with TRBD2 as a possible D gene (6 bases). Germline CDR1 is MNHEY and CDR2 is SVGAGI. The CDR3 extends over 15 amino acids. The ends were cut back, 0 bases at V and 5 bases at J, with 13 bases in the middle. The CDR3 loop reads CASSYSGRTAETQYF. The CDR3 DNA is TGTGCCAGCAGTTACTCCGGGAGAACGGCTGAGACCCAGTACTTC.

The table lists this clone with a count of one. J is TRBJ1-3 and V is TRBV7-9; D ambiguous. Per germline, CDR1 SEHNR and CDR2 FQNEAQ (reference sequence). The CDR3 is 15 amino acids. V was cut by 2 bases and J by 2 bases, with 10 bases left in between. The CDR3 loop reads CASSLQQSTGNTIYF. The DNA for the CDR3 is TGTGCCAGCAGCTTACAACAGAGTACTGGAAACACCATATATTTT.

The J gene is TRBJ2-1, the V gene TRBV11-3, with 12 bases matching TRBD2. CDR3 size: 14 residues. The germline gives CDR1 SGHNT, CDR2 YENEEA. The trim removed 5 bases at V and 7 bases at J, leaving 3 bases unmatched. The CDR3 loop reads CASSTSGRINEQFF. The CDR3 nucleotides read TGTGCCAGCAGCACTAGCGGGAGGATTAATGAGCAGTTCTTC.

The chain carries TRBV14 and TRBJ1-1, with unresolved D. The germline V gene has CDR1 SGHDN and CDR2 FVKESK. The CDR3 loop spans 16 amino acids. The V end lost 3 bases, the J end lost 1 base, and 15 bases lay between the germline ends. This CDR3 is CASSHRVVFSNTEAFF. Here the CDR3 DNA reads TGTGCCAGCAGCCATCGGGTAGTTTTTTCGAACACTGAAGCTTTCTTT.

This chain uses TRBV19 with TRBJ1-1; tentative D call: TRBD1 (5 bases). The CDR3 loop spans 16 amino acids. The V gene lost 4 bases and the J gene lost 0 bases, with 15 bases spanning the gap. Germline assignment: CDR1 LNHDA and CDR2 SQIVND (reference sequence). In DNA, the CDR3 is TGTGCCAGTAGTACCATTACAAGGGACTTGAACACTGAAGCTTTCTTT. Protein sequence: CASSTITRDLNTEAFF.

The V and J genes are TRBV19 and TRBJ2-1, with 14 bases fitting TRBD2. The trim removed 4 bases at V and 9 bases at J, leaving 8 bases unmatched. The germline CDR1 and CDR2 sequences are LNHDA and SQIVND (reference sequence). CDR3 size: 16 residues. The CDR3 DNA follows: TGTGCCAGTAGTACCCAAGGGACTAGCGGGAGAGGTGAGCAGTTCTTC. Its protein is CASSTQGTSGRGEQFF.

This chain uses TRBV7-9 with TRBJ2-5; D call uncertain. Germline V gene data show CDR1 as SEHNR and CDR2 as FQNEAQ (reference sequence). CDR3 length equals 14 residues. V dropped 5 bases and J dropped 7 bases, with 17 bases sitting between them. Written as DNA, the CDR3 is TGTGCCAGCAGCCCAAACTCCCCCCCCGCGACCCAGTACTTC. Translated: CASSPNSPPATQYF.

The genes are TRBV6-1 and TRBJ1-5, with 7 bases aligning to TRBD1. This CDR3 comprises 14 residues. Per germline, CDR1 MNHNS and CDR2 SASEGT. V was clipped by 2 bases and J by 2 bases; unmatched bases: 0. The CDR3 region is CASSETGGNQPQHF. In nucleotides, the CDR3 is TGTGCCAGCAGTGAAACAGGGGGCAATCAGCCCCAGCATTTT.

CDR3 amino acids: CASSRLRENGYTF. The CDR3 DNA is TGTGCCAGTAGTAGACTCAGGGAAAATGGCTACACCTTC. The chain has TRBV19 and TRBJ1-2; possible D gene TRBD1, 5 bases. This CDR3 contains 13 residues. Trimming stripped 4 bases from V and 6 bases from J, with 12 bases between. CDR1 is LNHDA, CDR2 SQIVND, per germline (reference sequence).

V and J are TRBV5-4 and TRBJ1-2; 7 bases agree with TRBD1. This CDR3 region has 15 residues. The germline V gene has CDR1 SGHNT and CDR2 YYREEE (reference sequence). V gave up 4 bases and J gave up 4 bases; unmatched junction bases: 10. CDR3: CASSPSPTGIYGYTF. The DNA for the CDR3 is TGTGCCAGCAGCCCTTCCCCGACAGGGATCTATGGCTACACCTTC.

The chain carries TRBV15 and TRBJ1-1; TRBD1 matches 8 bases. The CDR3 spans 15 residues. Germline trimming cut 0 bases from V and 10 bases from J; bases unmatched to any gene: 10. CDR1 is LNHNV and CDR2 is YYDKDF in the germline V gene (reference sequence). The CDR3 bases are TGTGCCACCAGCAGAGATCTTAGCCAGGGGGCACGAGCTTTCTTT. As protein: CATSRDLSQGARAFF.

The CDR3 here is CASSFLGTSSQETQYF. CDR3 nucleotide sequence: TGCGCCAGCAGCTTCCTCGGGACTAGCAGTCAAGAGACCCAGTACTTC. The chain has TRBV5-1 and TRBJ2-5; 9 nucleotides align to TRBD2. The CDR3 consists of 16 residues. J gave up 2 bases and V 2 bases, and 7 bases lay outside the gene matches. Per the germline V gene, CDR1 is SGHRS and CDR2 is YFSETQ.